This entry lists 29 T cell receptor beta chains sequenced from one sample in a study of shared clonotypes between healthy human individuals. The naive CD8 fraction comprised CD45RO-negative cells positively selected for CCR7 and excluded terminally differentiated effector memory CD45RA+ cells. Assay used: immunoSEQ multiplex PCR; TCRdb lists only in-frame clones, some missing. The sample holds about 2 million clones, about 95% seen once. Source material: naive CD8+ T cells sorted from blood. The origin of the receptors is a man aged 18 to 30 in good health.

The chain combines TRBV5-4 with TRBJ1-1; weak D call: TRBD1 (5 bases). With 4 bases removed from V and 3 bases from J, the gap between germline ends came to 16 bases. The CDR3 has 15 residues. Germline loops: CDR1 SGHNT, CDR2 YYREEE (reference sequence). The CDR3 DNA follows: TGTGCCAGCAGCCCCGGGAAAGGGGTTTACACTGAAGCTTTCTTT. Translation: CASSPGKGVYTEAFF.

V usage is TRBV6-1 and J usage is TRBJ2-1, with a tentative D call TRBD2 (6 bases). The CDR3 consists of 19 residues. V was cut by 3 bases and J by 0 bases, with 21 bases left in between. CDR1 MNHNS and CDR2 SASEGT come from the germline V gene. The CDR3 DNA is TGTGCCAGCAGTGACGGACGGGAGTTTGTAGCCCCCTCCTACAATGAGCAGTTCTTC. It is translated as CASSDGREFVAPSYNEQFF.

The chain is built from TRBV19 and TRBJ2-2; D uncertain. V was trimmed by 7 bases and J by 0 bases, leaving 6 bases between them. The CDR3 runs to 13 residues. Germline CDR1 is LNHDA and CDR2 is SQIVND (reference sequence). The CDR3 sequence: CASKDPNTGELFF. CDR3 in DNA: TGTGCCAGTAAGGACCCGAACACCGGGGAGCTGTTTTTT.

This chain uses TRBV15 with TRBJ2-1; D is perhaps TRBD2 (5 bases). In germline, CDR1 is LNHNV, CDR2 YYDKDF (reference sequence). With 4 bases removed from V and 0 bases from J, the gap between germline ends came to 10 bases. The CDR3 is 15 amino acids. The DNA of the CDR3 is TGTGCCACCAGCACCGGAGCGGCCTCCTACAATGAGCAGTTCTTC. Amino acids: CATSTGAASYNEQFF.

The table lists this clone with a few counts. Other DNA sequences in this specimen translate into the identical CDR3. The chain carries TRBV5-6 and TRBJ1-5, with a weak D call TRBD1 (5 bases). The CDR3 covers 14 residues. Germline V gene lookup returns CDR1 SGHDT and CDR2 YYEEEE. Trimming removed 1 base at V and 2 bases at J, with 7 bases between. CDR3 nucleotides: TGTGCCAGCAGCTTGTGGGGGGGCAATCAGCCCCAGCATTTT. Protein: CASSLWGGNQPQHF.

The CDR3 sequence: CASSLGQSSNQPQHF. In DNA, the CDR3 is TGTGCCAGCAGCTTAGGACAGAGTAGCAATCAGCCCCAGCATTTT. The chain combines TRBV11-2 with TRBJ1-5, with TRBD1 as a possible D gene (5 bases). V dropped 1 base and J dropped 0 bases, with 7 bases sitting between them. The germline gives CDR1 SGHAT, CDR2 FQNNGV. The CDR3 covers 15 residues.

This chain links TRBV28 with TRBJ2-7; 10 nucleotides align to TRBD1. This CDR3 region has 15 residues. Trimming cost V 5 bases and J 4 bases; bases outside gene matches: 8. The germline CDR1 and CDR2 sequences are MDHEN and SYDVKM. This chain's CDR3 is CASSQTGTGVYEQYF. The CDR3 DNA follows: TGTGCCAGCAGTCAGACCGGGACAGGGGTTTACGAGCAGTACTTC.

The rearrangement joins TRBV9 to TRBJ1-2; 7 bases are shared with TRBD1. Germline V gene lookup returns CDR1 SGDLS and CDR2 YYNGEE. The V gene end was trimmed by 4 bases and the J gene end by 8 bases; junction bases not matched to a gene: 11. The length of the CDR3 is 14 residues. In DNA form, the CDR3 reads TGTGCCAGCAGCTCCTCAGGGGGGGCGAGAGGCTACACCTTC. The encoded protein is CASSSSGGARGYTF.

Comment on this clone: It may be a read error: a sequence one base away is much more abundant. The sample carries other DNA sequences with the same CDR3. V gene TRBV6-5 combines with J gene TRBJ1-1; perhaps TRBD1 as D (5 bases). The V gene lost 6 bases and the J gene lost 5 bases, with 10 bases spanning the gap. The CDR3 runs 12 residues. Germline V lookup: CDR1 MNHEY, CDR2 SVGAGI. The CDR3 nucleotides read TGTGCCAGCAGCTACGGGGGGACTGAAGCTTTCTTT. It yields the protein CASSYGGTEAFF.

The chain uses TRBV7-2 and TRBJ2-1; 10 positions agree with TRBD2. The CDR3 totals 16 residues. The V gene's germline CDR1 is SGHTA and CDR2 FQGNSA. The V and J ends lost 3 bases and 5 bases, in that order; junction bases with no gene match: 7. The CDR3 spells CASSFLAGGVDNEQFF. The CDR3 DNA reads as TGTGCCAGCAGCTTTTTAGCGGGAGGAGTCGACAATGAGCAGTTCTTC.

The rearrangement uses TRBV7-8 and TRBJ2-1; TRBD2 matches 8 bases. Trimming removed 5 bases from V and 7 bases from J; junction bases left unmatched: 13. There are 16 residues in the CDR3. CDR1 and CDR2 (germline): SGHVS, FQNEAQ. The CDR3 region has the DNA TGTGCCAGCAGCCTTCCTCCCCAGCGGGAGTCTAATGAGCAGTTCTTC. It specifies CASSLPPQRESNEQFF.

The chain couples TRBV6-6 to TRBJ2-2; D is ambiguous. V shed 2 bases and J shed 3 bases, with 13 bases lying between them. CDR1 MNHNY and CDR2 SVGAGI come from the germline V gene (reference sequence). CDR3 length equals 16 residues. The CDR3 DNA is TGTGCCAGCAGTTACACGGCAGGCCCCCACACCGGGGAGCTGTTTTTT. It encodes CASSYTAGPHTGELFF.

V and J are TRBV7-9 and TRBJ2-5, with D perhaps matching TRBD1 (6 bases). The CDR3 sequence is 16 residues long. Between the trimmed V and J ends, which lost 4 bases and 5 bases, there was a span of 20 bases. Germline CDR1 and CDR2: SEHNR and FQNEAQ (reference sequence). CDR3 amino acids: CASSSGAARLGETQYF. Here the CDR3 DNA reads TGTGCCAGCAGCTCAGGGGCAGCCAGACTGGGGGAGACCCAGTACTTC.

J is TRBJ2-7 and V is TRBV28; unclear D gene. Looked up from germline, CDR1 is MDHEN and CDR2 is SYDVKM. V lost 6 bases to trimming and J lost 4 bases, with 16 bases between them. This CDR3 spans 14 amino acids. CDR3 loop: CASSALGETYEQYF. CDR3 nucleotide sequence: TGTGCCAGCAGCGCCCTTGGGGAAACTTACGAGCAGTACTTC.

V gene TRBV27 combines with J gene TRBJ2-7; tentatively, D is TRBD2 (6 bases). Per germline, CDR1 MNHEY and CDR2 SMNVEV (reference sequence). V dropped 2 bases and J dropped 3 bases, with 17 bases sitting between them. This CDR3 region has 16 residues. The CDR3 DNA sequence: TGTGCCAGCAGTTTAGCCCCTGGGACGGGAGACTACGAGCAGTACTTC. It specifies CASSLAPGTGDYEQYF.

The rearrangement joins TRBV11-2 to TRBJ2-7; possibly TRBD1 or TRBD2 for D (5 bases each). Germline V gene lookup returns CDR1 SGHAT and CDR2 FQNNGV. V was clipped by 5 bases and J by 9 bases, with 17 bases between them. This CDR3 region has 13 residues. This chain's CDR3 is CASSPDRGAPQYF. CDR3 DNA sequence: TGTGCCAGCAGCCCAGACCGGGGCGCCCCGCAGTACTTC.

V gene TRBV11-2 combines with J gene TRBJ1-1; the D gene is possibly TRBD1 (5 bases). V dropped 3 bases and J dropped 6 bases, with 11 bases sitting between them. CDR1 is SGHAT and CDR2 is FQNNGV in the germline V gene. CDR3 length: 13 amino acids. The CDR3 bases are TGTGCCAGCAGCTTGGGGAGAGGGGCTGAAGCTTTCTTT. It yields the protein CASSLGRGAEAFF.

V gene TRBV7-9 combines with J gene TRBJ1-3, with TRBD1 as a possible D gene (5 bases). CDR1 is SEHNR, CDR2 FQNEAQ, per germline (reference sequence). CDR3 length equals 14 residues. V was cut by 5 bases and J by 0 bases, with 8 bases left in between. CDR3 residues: CASSQGVSGNTIYF. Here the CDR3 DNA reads TGTGCCAGCAGCCAGGGAGTCTCTGGAAACACCATATATTTT.

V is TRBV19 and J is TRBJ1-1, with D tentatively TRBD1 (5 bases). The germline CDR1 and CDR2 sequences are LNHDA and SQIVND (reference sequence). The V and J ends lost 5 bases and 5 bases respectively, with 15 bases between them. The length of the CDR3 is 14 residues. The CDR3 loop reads CASSLQGIGTEAFF. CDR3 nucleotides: TGTGCCAGTAGTCTTCAGGGTATCGGAACTGAAGCTTTCTTT.

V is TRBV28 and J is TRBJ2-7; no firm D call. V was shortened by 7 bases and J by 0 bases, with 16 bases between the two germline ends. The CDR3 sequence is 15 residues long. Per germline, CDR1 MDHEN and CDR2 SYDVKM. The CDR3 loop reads CASTRIRDISYEQYF. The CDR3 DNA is TGTGCCAGCACCCGCATCCGAGACATCTCCTACGAGCAGTACTTC.

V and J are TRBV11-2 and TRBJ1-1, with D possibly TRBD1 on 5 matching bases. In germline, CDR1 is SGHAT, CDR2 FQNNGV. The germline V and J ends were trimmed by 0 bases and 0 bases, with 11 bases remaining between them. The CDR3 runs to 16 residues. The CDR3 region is CASSLEGHGVNTEAFF. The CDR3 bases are TGTGCCAGCAGCTTAGAGGGGCACGGTGTGAACACTGAAGCTTTCTTT.

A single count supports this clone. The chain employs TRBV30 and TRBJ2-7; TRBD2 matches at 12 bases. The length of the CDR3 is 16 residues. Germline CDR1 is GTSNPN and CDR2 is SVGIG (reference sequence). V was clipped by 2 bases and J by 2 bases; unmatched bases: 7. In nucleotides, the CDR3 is TGTGCCTGGAGTCAAAGACTAGCGGGAGACCCCTACGAGCAGTACTTC. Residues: CAWSQRLAGDPYEQYF.

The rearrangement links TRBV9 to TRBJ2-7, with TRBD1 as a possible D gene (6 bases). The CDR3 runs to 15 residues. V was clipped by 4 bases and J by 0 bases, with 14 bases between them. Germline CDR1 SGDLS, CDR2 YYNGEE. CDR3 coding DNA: TGTGCCAGCAGCAACACAGGGTCCAGCTCCTACGAGCAGTACTTC. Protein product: CASSNTGSSSYEQYF.

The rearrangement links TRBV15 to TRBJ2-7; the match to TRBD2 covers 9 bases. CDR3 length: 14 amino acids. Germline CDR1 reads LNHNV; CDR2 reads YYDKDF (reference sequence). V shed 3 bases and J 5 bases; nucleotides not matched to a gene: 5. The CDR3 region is CATSRREGLDEQYF. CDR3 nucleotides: TGTGCCACCAGCAGGCGGGAGGGCCTAGACGAGCAGTACTTC.

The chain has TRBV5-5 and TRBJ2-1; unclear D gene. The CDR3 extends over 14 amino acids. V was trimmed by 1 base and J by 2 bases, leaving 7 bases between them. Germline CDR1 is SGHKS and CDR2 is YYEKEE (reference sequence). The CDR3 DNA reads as TGTGCCAGCAGCTTGTTACAGACCTACAATGAGCAGTTCTTC. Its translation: CASSLLQTYNEQFF. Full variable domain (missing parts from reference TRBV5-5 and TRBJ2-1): DAGVTQSPTHLIKTRGQQVTLRCSPISGHKSVSWYQQVLGQGPQFIFQYYEKEERGRGNFPDRFSARQFPNYSSELNVNALLLGDSALYLCASSLLQTYNEQFFGPGTRLTVL.

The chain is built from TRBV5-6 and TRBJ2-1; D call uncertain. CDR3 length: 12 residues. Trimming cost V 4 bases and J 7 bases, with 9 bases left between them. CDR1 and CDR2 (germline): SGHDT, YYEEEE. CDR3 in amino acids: CASSGTRNEQFF. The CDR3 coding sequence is TGTGCCAGCAGCGGAACACGAAATGAGCAGTTCTTC.

The CDR3 nucleotides read TGTGCCACCCGACAGGGGCCCTACGAGCAGTACTTC. As protein: CATRQGPYEQYF. The rearrangement joins TRBV2 to TRBJ2-5; 8 positions agree with TRBD1. The DNA end is more similar to TRBJ2-7, so the J call may be wrong. The CDR3 consists of 12 residues. Germline V lookup: CDR1 SNHLY, CDR2 FYNNEI.

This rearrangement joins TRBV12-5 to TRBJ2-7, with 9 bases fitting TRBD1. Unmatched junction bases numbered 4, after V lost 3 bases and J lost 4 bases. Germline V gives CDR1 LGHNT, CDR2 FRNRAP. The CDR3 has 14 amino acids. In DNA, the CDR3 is TGTGCTAGTGGTTTTGGGGGACAGGGTTACGAGCAGTACTTC. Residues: CASGFGGQGYEQYF.

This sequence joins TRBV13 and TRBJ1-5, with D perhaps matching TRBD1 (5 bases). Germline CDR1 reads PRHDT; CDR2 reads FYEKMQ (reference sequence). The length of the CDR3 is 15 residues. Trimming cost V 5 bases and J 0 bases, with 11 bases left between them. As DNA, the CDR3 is TGTGCCAGCAGCCCGGGACCCAATAGCAATCAGCCCCAGCATTTT. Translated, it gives CASSPGPNSNQPQHF.